Following are 7 T cell receptor beta chains from one sample sequenced in a study of blood T cell repertoires in COVID-19 (dated by TCRdb to about 2020). The library was made by the immunoSEQ multiplex PCR assay. TCRdb holds this immuneACCESS table with in-frame rearrangements only. Some clones are missing; in checked studies, unresolved V genes explain under half, and the rest has no known cause. The sample has over 250,000 clones on record, around 92% of them singletons. The ten largest clones take up 1.5% to 2% of the sample. The sequenced sample consisted of PBMCs or T cells enriched from blood (not recorded which). These receptors were taken from a woman aged 60-75 years who had recovered from COVID-19.

In this sample, this clone turned up once. The chain uses TRBV5-4 and TRBJ2-1, with D tentatively TRBD2 (6 bases). CDR1 is SGHNT, CDR2 YYREEE, per germline (reference sequence). Trimming stripped 5 bases from V and 8 bases from J, with 17 bases between. The CDR3 runs 14 residues. The chain's CDR3 is CASRGRNGIYEQFF. The CDR3 DNA follows: TGTGCCAGCAGGGGGAGGAATGGGATTTATGAGCAGTTCTTC.

The chain carries TRBV20-1 and TRBJ2-3, with D perhaps TRBD2 (6 bases). The ends were cut back, 3 bases at V and 2 bases at J, with 18 bases in the middle. The germline CDR1 and CDR2 sequences are DFQATT and SNEGSKA (reference sequence). The CDR3 extends over 16 amino acids. The CDR3 sequence is CSASPPGRGYTDTQYF. The CDR3 bases are TGCAGTGCTAGTCCCCCCGGGCGGGGATACACAGATACGCAGTATTTT.

The chain joins TRBV28 to TRBJ2-7; 8 bases map to TRBD2. The CDR3 consists of 13 residues. The V and J ends lost 9 bases and 3 bases, in that order; junction bases with no gene match: 7. Looked up from germline, CDR1 is MDHEN and CDR2 is SYDVKM. CDR3 sequence reads: CARGRTSNYEQYF. The CDR3, as DNA: TGTGCCAGGGGGAGGACTAGCAACTACGAGCAGTACTTC.

Only a few counts were recorded for this clone. This sequence joins TRBV7-9 and TRBJ2-3; D call uncertain. The CDR3 has 13 residues. Per the germline V gene, CDR1 is SEHNR and CDR2 is FQNEAQ (reference sequence). Trimming removed 6 bases from V and 1 base from J, with 8 bases in between. In DNA form, the CDR3 reads TGTGCCAGCAGGATTGCGGGCACAGATACGCAGTATTTT. Protein product: CASRIAGTDTQYF.

The gene calls are TRBV5-1 and TRBJ2-1; the D is unclear. V shed 7 bases and J shed 7 bases, with 18 bases lying between them. Germline CDR1 and CDR2: SGHRS and YFSETQ. The CDR3 spans 14 residues. This CDR3 reads CASFLSSSENEQFF. For the CDR3, the DNA is TGCGCCAGCTTCTTGTCTAGTTCGGAAAATGAGCAGTTCTTC.

Comment on this clone: The sample holds other DNA sequences that translate to the same CDR3. The chain uses TRBV2 and TRBJ1-2; D not certain. Germline CDR1 and CDR2: SNHLY and FYNNEI. V shed 5 bases and J shed 8 bases, with 9 bases lying between them. The CDR3 consists of 11 residues. CDR3: CASSIRVGYTF. In DNA form, the CDR3 reads TGTGCCAGCAGTATCCGCGTCGGCTACACCTTC.

The chain uses TRBV19 and TRBJ2-3; 7 nucleotides align to TRBD2. Germline values: CDR1 LNHDA, CDR2 SQIVND (reference sequence). The V and J ends lost 8 bases and 4 bases, in that order; junction bases with no gene match: 9. The CDR3 loop spans 14 amino acids. CDR3 sequence (DNA): TGTGCCAGTCGAGTAGGGAGGGAACCAGATACGCAGTATTTT. Translation gives CASRVGREPDTQYF. The whole variable domain, filled in from reference TRBV19 and TRBJ2-3, reads DGGITQSPKYLFRKEGQNVTLSCEQNLNHDAMYWYRQDPGQGLRLIYYSQIVNDFQKGDIAEGYSVSREKKESFPLTVTSAQKNPTAFYLCASRVGREPDTQYFGPGTRLTVL.